The source of this TCR beta chain is a study of STAT5B mutations in CD4+ large granular lymphocyte leukemia. Study in general: Among healthy controls, a particular HLA allele went with more CDR3 'QG' motifs.

Germline values: CDR1 MDHEN, CDR2 SYDVKM. V shed 4 bases and J 8 bases; nucleotides not matched to a gene: 15. The CDR3 is made up of 19 amino acids. The table came from immunoSEQ multiplex PCR; TCRdb's copy has only in-frame clones and leaves some out. The data contain 30,000 to 40,000 clones, roughly 85% of them singletons. Whole-study findings and limits: About a quarter of private leukemic clonotypes occurred rarely in other patients' non-leukemic repertoires.

With regard to this clone: Antigen specificity is unknown.

The TCR originated in a human donor in good health. The source material was CD4+ T cells from blood buffy coats. The rearrangement links TRBV28 to TRBJ2-1, with 15 nucleotides matching TRBD2. CDR3 sequence: CASSSQTGTSGRNFDEQFF. The DNA for the CDR3 is TGTGCCAGCAGTTCACAAACTGGGACTAGCGGGAGGAATTTTGATGAGCAGTTCTTC.